The text below deals with one T cell receptor (beta chain). The CDR3 runs to 11 residues. The ends were cut back, 1 base at V and 10 bases at J, with 8 bases in the middle. Germline V gives CDR1 GTSNPN, CDR2 SVGIG (reference sequence). The data were obtained in a study of cytomegalovirus exposure and HLA in healthy donors. The study ran its PCR with 60 Vbeta and 13 Jbeta primers. TCRdb's table, derived via immunoSEQ multiplex PCR, lists solely in-frame clones and lacks some. The repertoire holds about 120,000 clones, with about 75% as singletons. The receptor comes from a man aged 60 to 75 in good health and CMV-seropositive. The rearrangement links TRBV30 to TRBJ2-1; TRBD2 might be the D (5 bases). Sequencing was done on a sample of PBMCs. CDR3 DNA: TGTGCCTGGAGTGGAGGGCACGAGCAGTTCTTC. It specifies CAWSGGHEQFF.